The clone carrying this T cell receptor (beta chain) was seen a few times. No antigen is known for it. This CDR3 region has 15 residues. V shed 6 bases and J 2 bases; nucleotides not matched to a gene: 4. Germline CDR1 ENHRY, CDR2 SYGVKD. The sample originates from a study of T cell repertoires in cytomegalovirus infection. Study information: Use of recently identified HLA-C-restricted and well-studied HLA-B-restricted CMV epitopes was part of the study. CMV infection and matching HLA type were both indicated by public TCR beta signatures.

Notes on the study in general: The study found HLA-C-restricted CMV-specific TCR beta clonotypes dominating the ex vivo response.

Each CDR3 protein gets one entry after TCRdb re-called the reads with MiXCR. This sample has some 350,000 distinct CDR3 sequences, with about 35% found just once. The clonotype was recovered from a human donor in good health (CMV status not recorded). Some clones in this sample may be carry-over from other donors' samples. Sequences were derived from cultured PBMCs, sampled from culture after CMV antigen stimulation. This chain connects TRBV10-3 to TRBJ1-2; TRBD1 matches 12 bases. The CDR3 DNA follows: TGTGCCATCAGCTCGGGGACAGGGGGCAACTATGGCTACACCTTC. Translation: CAISSGTGGNYGYTF.